This T cell receptor beta chain was found in a study of blood T cells in healthy people across ages. Overall study results and limits: PBMCs were not sorted, which prevented a conclusive comparison of naive versus antigen-experienced cells.

Combining a sample-barcoded 5' primer with a J-beta primer mix, a second PCR ran for about 7 to 11 cycles. TCRdb fed the 5' RACE reads into MiXCR, producing one record per CDR3 protein. This sample has 800,000 to 1,300,000 distinct CDR3 sequences; around 25% occur once, and the top ten carry approximately 0.71%. V shed 8 bases and J shed 4 bases, with 12 bases lying between them. Germline CDR1 MNHNS, CDR2 SASEGT. This CDR3 comprises 13 residues. Remarks on this clonotype: Its antigen remains unknown.

The sample also formed part of further work on T cells of mothers and their children.

The source is a girl aged 2 to 9 in good health. This chain joins TRBV6-1 and TRBJ1-5; D is unresolved. The sequencing input was blood. This chain's CDR3 is CASSDQWNQPQHF. Here the CDR3 DNA reads TGTGCCAGCTCGGACCAGTGGAATCAGCCCCAGCATTTT.